These 10 T cell receptor beta chains were all obtained from the same sample, sequenced in a study of control samples from healthy donors and cancer patients. The repertoire was sequenced with immunoSEQ multiplex PCR; TCRdb's copy has only in-frame clones and lacks some. The table includes around 18,000 clones, about 86% detected once. Sequencing used PBMCs. Source of these receptors: a woman between 65 and 79 years old with colorectal cancer.

V gene TRBV3-1 (or the pseudogene TRBV3-2) combines with J gene TRBJ2-7, with D perhaps TRBD1 (6 bases). CDR1 and CDR2 (germline): LGHDT, YNNKEL (reference sequence). The CDR3 spans 15 residues. V lost 0 bases and J lost 3, with 12 bases in between. CDR3 sequence reads: CASSQDGGWGYEQYF. The CDR3 coding sequence is TGTGCCAGCAGCCAAGATGGGGGCTGGGGCTACGAGCAGTACTTC.

This clone appeared a single time. The chain employs TRBV27 and TRBJ1-2, with 7 bases matching TRBD1. The CDR3 totals 15 residues. Unmatched junction bases numbered 8, after V lost 5 bases and J lost 2 bases. Germline-derived CDR1 and CDR2 are MNHEY and SMNVEV (reference sequence). CDR3 sequence: CASSPKTGNNYGYTF. As DNA, the CDR3 is TGTGCCAGCAGTCCGAAGACAGGGAACAACTATGGCTACACCTTC.

The V gene is TRBV11-3, the J gene TRBJ1-1; TRBD1 might be the D (5 bases). CDR1 and CDR2 (germline): SGHNT, YENEEA. The CDR3 totals 14 residues. V was cut by 3 bases and J by 6 bases, with 14 bases left in between. DNA of the CDR3: TGTGCCAGCAGCTTTGGGGGGAAGGCAGCTGAAGCTTTCTTT. Translation: CASSFGGKAAEAFF.

The genes are TRBV11-3 and TRBJ2-6; 8 bases match TRBD1. This CDR3 comprises 17 residues. Trimming removed 5 bases from V and 0 bases from J; junction bases left unmatched: 6. CDR1 and CDR2 (germline): SGHNT, YENEEA. DNA of the CDR3: TGTGCCAGCAGCGTAACAGGGGGGAGCTCTGGGGCCAACGTCCTGACTTTC. As protein: CASSVTGGSSGANVLTF.

This chain links TRBV7-9 with TRBJ1-2; 7 bases fit TRBD1. V lost 1 base, J lost 1 base, and 3 bases stayed unmatched. Germline-derived CDR1 and CDR2 are SEHNR and FQNEAQ (reference sequence). The CDR3 runs to 15 residues. The CDR3 bases are TGTGCCAGCAGCTTAGGGGACAGCTATAACTATGGCTACACCTTC. Translated: CASSLGDSYNYGYTF.

The chain couples TRBV2 to TRBJ2-6, with a possible D match to TRBD2 (5 bases). V lost 1 base and J lost 5, with 9 bases in between. Germline values: CDR1 SNHLY, CDR2 FYNNEI. The CDR3 totals 15 residues. CDR3 protein: CASSEGESRANVLTF. The CDR3 DNA reads as TGTGCCAGCAGTGAAGGGGAGTCTAGGGCCAACGTCCTGACTTTC.

The V and J genes are TRBV19 and TRBJ2-3; D is perhaps TRBD1 (6 bases). The CDR3 runs to 15 residues. Germline CDR1 reads LNHDA; CDR2 reads SQIVND (reference sequence). Trimming pared 7 bases from V and 4 bases from J, leaving 18 bases between. The CDR3 region is CASNEVRGAADTQYF. The CDR3 coding sequence is TGTGCCAGTAACGAGGTCAGGGGCGCAGCAGATACGCAGTATTTT.

V gene TRBV14 combines with J gene TRBJ2-7, with 7 bases lining up with TRBD2. Looked up from germline, CDR1 is SGHDN and CDR2 is FVKESK. The V segment lost 4 bases and the J segment 4 bases; nucleotides outside the gene matches: 7. This CDR3 region has 14 residues. CDR3 in DNA: TGTGCCAGCAGCCTGGGCGGGAGTAGGTACGAGCAGTACTTC. Protein: CASSLGGSRYEQYF.

The V and J genes are TRBV4-3 and TRBJ1-3, with TRBD1 as a possible D gene (5 bases). The CDR3 loop spans 16 amino acids. V was clipped by 0 bases and J by 6 bases, with 15 bases between them. Looked up from germline, CDR1 is LGHNA and CDR2 is YSLEER. The CDR3 bases are TGCGCCAGCAGCCAAGATCTGGAGGGGACTCCAAACACCATATATTTT. Amino acids: CASSQDLEGTPNTIYF.

The rearrangement uses TRBV3-1 (or the pseudogene TRBV3-2) and TRBJ1-2, with D possibly being TRBD1 (6 bases). Per the germline V gene, CDR1 is LGHDT and CDR2 is YNNKEL (reference sequence). V dropped 3 bases and J dropped 8 bases, with 19 bases sitting between them. The CDR3 has 15 amino acids. CDR3 residues: CASSQVRGEMGGYTF. CDR3 sequence (DNA): TGTGCCAGCAGCCAGGTCAGGGGTGAGATGGGGGGCTACACCTTC.